Presented here are 32 T cell receptor beta chains from one specimen sequenced in a study of T cells in Graves' hyperthyroidism and ophthalmopathy. Researchers amplified the TCR beta CDR3 regions from RNA transcripts. The HTBI set primed first-round TCR CDR3 RT-PCR. One entry per CDR3 protein results from TCRdb running MiXCR on the multiplex PCR reads. The profile covers some 400,000 distinct CDR3 sequences, with approximately 15% appearing a single time and 9.5% to 11% taken by the ten largest. Sequencing used blood. These receptors were obtained from a woman aged 55-70 years with Graves' hyperthyroidism.

The chain employs TRBV9 and TRBJ2-3; the D gene is possibly TRBD2 (6 bases). The germline gives CDR1 SGDLS, CDR2 YYNGEE. The CDR3 is 16 residues long. V dropped 1 base and J dropped 3 bases, with 15 bases sitting between them. CDR3 bases: TGTGCCAGCAGCGTATCCGGTTGGGGGGTGACAGATACGCAGTATTTT. Amino acid sequence: CASSVSGWGVTDTQYF.

In its sample, this clonotype was seen a few times. The CDR3 DNA reads as TGTGCCAGCAGCTCCTTCGGTGATGTGGAGCAGTTCTTC. Translated: CASSSFGDVEQFF. The chain links TRBV7-9 to TRBJ2-1, with D hard to call. This CDR3 has 13 residues. Deletions cut 4 bases from V and 10 bases from J, with 14 bases between. CDR1 is SEHNR, CDR2 FQNEAQ, per germline (reference sequence).

This clonotype was recorded many times. The V and J genes are TRBV2 and TRBJ2-5, with unresolved D. CDR1 and CDR2 from the germline V gene are SNHLY and FYNNEI. Trimming stripped 4 bases from V and 3 bases from J, with 12 bases between. This CDR3 has 14 amino acids. The CDR3 DNA follows: TGTGCCAGCAGTGTGGGGATCGAGGAAGAGACCCAGTACTTC. As protein: CASSVGIEEETQYF.

In its sample, this clonotype was seen many times. The V and J genes are TRBV20-1 and TRBJ2-7; 8 nucleotides line up with TRBD2. Trimming removed 1 base from V and 5 bases from J; junction bases left unmatched: 7. The CDR3 spans 14 residues. Germline CDR1 DFQATT, CDR2 SNEGSKA (reference sequence). This CDR3 reads CSARGGGRGNEQYF. DNA of the CDR3: TGCAGTGCTAGAGGCGGGGGGCGCGGGAACGAGCAGTACTTC.

The rearrangement uses TRBV11-1 and TRBJ2-5; D is possibly TRBD1 (5 bases). Trimming took 3 bases from V and 1 from J, leaving 12 bases between them. This CDR3 has 15 residues. Per the germline V gene, CDR1 is SGHAT and CDR2 is FQDESV (reference sequence). Here the CDR3 DNA reads TGTGCCAGCAGCTTTGGTGGGGCCAGCCAAGAGACCCAGTACTTC. Its protein product is CASSFGGASQETQYF.

The sample holds a few counts of this clonotype. This sequence joins TRBV12-3 or TRBV12-4 and TRBJ2-3; 10 bases map to TRBD2. This CDR3 contains 15 residues. V trimming: 1 base; J trimming: 5 bases; junction bases outside the gene matches: 3. CDR3: CASSLGPSGGDTQYF. The CDR3 bases are TGTGCCAGCAGTTTAGGGCCTAGCGGGGGAGATACGCAGTATTTT.

This clonotype was recorded at least ten times. This rearrangement joins TRBV7-2 to TRBJ2-5; D possibly corresponds to TRBD1 (6 bases). Germline-derived CDR1 and CDR2 are SGHTA and FQGNSA. Trimming shortened V by 5 bases and J by 9 bases, and 13 bases separated the two germline ends. The CDR3 length is 12 residues. CDR3 sequence reads: CASSAVQGPQYF. The CDR3 DNA sequence: TGTGCCAGCAGCGCCGTACAGGGTCCCCAGTACTTC.

This clonotype was found a few times. The chain joins TRBV24-1 to TRBJ1-4; no reliable D call. The V end was cut by 12 bases, the J end by 7 bases, with 14 bases between. CDR1 KGHDR and CDR2 SFDVKD come from the germline V gene. The CDR3 extends over 12 amino acids. The CDR3 DNA reads as TGTGCCGCAAGGAAAAGAGGTGAAAAACTGTTTTTT. Its translation is CAARKRGEKLFF.

This clonotype was observed at least ten times. V is TRBV11-1 and J is TRBJ2-1; TRBD1 aligns across 7 bases. Germline V lookup: CDR1 SGHAT, CDR2 FQDESV (reference sequence). J lost 8 bases, V lost 0 bases, and 13 bases had no gene match. This CDR3 spans 17 amino acids. The CDR3 DNA reads TGTGCCAGCAGCTTAGCGTACAGGGGCTCCAGCGGCGATGAGCAGTTCTTC. This encodes CASSLAYRGSSGDEQFF.

The sample holds many counts of this clonotype. V gene TRBV28 combines with J gene TRBJ2-5; weak D call: TRBD2 (5 bases). CDR1 is MDHEN and CDR2 is SYDVKM in the germline V gene. V was clipped by 6 bases and J by 3 bases, with 14 bases between them. The CDR3 contains 14 residues. In DNA form, the CDR3 reads TGTGCCAGCAGCCCTTGGGCGCGGGAAGAGACCCAGTACTTC. Protein product: CASSPWAREETQYF.

This clonotype came up a few times. The rearrangement joins TRBV27 to TRBJ2-5; D unclear. This CDR3 is 13 amino acids long. The V gene's germline CDR1 is MNHEY and CDR2 SMNVEV (reference sequence). Trimming removed 0 bases from V and 5 bases from J, with 7 bases in between. The CDR3 bases are TGTGCCAGCAGTTTATCCGGGTGGGAGACCCAGTACTTC. Its translation: CASSLSGWETQYF.

The J gene is TRBJ2-7, the V gene TRBV19; the match to TRBD1 covers 8 bases. CDR3 length equals 15 residues. The germline gives CDR1 LNHDA, CDR2 SQIVND (reference sequence). After removal of 6 bases from V and 1 base from J, the junction contained 8 bases not matched to a gene. CDR3 loop: CASRKGQGQSYEQYF. Here the CDR3 DNA reads TGTGCCAGTAGGAAAGGACAGGGCCAGTCCTACGAGCAGTACTTC.

This clonotype was counted many times. The chain joins TRBV3-1 to TRBJ2-5; D not certain. Trimming pared 2 bases from V and 2 bases from J, leaving 9 bases between. Germline CDR1 reads LGHDT; CDR2 reads YNNKEL (reference sequence). The CDR3 is 14 residues long. Here the CDR3 reads CASSQRYLQETQYF. CDR3 nucleotides: TGTGCCAGCAGCCAAAGGTACCTTCAAGAGACCCAGTACTTC.

Many counts were recorded for this clonotype. Here the CDR3 reads CSASPGGQGYNEQFF. As DNA, the CDR3 is TGCAGTGCTTCCCCCGGGGGACAGGGGTACAATGAGCAGTTCTTC. The chain recombines TRBV20-1 with TRBJ2-1, with 10 nucleotides matching TRBD1. The CDR3 has 15 amino acids. J lost 4 bases, V lost 5 bases, and 8 bases had no gene match. Germline V gives CDR1 DFQATT, CDR2 SNEGSKA (reference sequence).

This clonotype was counted ten times or more. The chain uses TRBV6-2 or TRBV6-3 and TRBJ1-1; D is unresolved. CDR3 length: 13 residues. Trimming left V 6 bases short and J 6 bases short, with 14 bases between. CDR1 MNHEY and CDR2 SVGEGT come from the germline V gene. The CDR3 nucleotides are TGTGCCAGCAGGAGGAATCGTGAATCTGAAGCTTTCTTT. This encodes CASRRNRESEAFF.

The chain carries TRBV20-1 and TRBJ1-2, with TRBD1 matching 9 bases. V dropped 3 bases and J dropped 7; count of bases not matched to a gene: 6. Germline CDR1 and CDR2: DFQATT and SNEGSKA (reference sequence). The CDR3 is 13 residues long. The CDR3: CSASSQGASGYTF. The CDR3 DNA is TGCAGTGCTAGCTCACAGGGGGCTTCTGGCTACACCTTC.

This clonotype was picked up many times. This chain's CDR3 is CASRGGANLREQYF. For the CDR3, the DNA is TGTGCCAGCAGGGGGGGAGCCAACCTACGAGAGCAGTACTTC. The chain recombines TRBV12-3 or TRBV12-4 with TRBJ2-7, with a possible D match to TRBD2 (6 bases). The ends were cut back, 6 bases at V and 7 bases at J, with 19 bases in the middle. This CDR3 is built from 14 residues.

This clonotype was detected many times. The chain couples TRBV20-1 to TRBJ2-7, with TRBD2 as a possible D gene (6 bases). Germline V CDR1 and CDR2: DFQATT, SNEGSKA (reference sequence). V shed 3 bases and J shed 6 bases, with 15 bases lying between them. This CDR3 has 13 residues. In nucleotides, the CDR3 is TGCAGTGCTAGGTTCCTAGCGAGGGGCGAGCAGTACTTC. It translates to CSARFLARGEQYF.

This clonotype was found many times. V usage is TRBV5-6 and J usage is TRBJ1-2; 7 bases fit TRBD1. J lost 4 bases, V lost 0 bases, and 9 bases had no gene match. Germline loops: CDR1 SGHDT, CDR2 YYEEEE. This CDR3 is built from 16 residues. The CDR3, as DNA: TGTGCCAGCAGCTTGGCCCAGGCCCCAGGGGGCTATGGCTACACCTTC. This codes for CASSLAQAPGGYGYTF.

This clonotype was seen many times. This chain connects TRBV27 to TRBJ2-7, with D maybe TRBD2 (5 bases). The CDR3 is made up of 14 amino acids. Germline CDR1 reads MNHEY; CDR2 reads SMNVEV (reference sequence). V was trimmed by 3 bases and J by 2 bases, leaving 11 bases between them. The CDR3 protein is CASSLSRGTYEQYF. Here the CDR3 DNA reads TGTGCCAGCAGTTTGTCCCGGGGAACCTACGAGCAGTACTTC.

The chain uses TRBV13 and TRBJ2-1; 7 positions match TRBD1. The CDR3 consists of 15 residues. The junction had 6 bases not matched to a gene; V was cut back by 3 bases and J by 4 bases. Germline assignment: CDR1 PRHDT and CDR2 FYEKMQ (reference sequence). The chain's CDR3 is CASSLSQGVYNEQFF. The CDR3 nucleotides read TGTGCCAGCAGCTTGTCTCAGGGGGTTTACAATGAGCAGTTCTTC.

The chain recombines TRBV6-1 with TRBJ2-2; D is undetermined. Germline CDR1 reads MNHNS; CDR2 reads SASEGT. V lost 6 bases and J lost 0, with 11 bases in between. This CDR3 region has 15 residues. CDR3: CASRGWSSNTGELFF. The DNA of the CDR3 is TGTGCCAGCAGGGGGTGGAGCTCGAACACCGGGGAGCTGTTTTTT.

This clonotype was seen ten or more times. The V call is TRBV2, the J call TRBJ2-2; D may be TRBD2 (5 bases). Germline V CDR1 and CDR2: SNHLY, FYNNEI. V lost 8 bases and J lost 6, with 10 bases in between. The CDR3 totals 12 residues. CDR3 in amino acids: CASERSAGELFF. The DNA of the CDR3 is TGTGCCAGCGAGCGGTCTGCCGGGGAGCTGTTTTTT.

The V gene is TRBV2, the J gene TRBJ2-3, with 15 bases identical to TRBD2. CDR1 is SNHLY and CDR2 is FYNNEI in the germline V gene. The V segment lost 6 bases and the J segment 6 bases; nucleotides outside the gene matches: 13. The CDR3 sequence is 18 residues long. CDR3 sequence reads: CASRTGTSGRPRRDTQYF. In DNA, the CDR3 is TGTGCCAGCAGGACCGGGACTAGCGGGAGGCCGCGACGGGATACGCAGTATTTT.

The chain joins TRBV6-1 to TRBJ2-1; 9 bases align to TRBD2. The CDR3 extends over 14 amino acids. The V and J ends lost 10 bases and 7 bases, in that order; junction bases with no gene match: 11. CDR1 is MNHNS, CDR2 SASEGT, per germline. The CDR3 is CATTLAGVGNEQFF. The CDR3, as DNA: TGTGCCACAACTTTAGCGGGAGTGGGAAATGAGCAGTTCTTC.

This clonotype was observed many times. The rearrangement joins TRBV10-3 to TRBJ2-5, with 9 bases matching TRBD2. Losses at the gene ends were 4 bases for V and 4 bases for J; bases not matched to a gene: 4. The CDR3 sequence is 14 residues long. Germline-derived CDR1 and CDR2 are ENHRY and SYGVKD. The CDR3 region has the DNA TGTGCCATCAGTGCAGCGGGAGGCGTAGAGACCCAGTACTTC. Translating it yields CAISAAGGVETQYF.

This clonotype has a count of ten or more. This chain uses TRBV11-3 with TRBJ1-6; tentatively, D is TRBD1 (5 bases). CDR1 is SGHNT and CDR2 is YENEEA in the germline V gene. This CDR3 is built from 14 residues. Between the trimmed V and J ends, which lost 1 base and 8 bases, there was a span of 9 bases. This CDR3 is CASSLGGVDSPLHF. The CDR3 DNA reads as TGTGCCAGCAGCTTAGGAGGGGTCGATTCACCCCTCCACTTT.

This clonotype appeared a few times. The chain joins TRBV9 to TRBJ1-2; perhaps TRBD1 as D (5 bases). CDR3 length: 12 amino acids. Germline-derived CDR1 and CDR2 are SGDLS and YYNGEE. V lost 3 bases and J 3 bases, leaving 6 bases between the germline ends. Written as DNA, the CDR3 is TGTGCCAGCAGCGGAGGGGACTATGGCTACACCTTC. It is translated as CASSGGDYGYTF.

The chain is built from TRBV5-4 and TRBJ1-1; D unclear. Germline V gives CDR1 SGHNT, CDR2 YYREEE (reference sequence). The V gene lost 2 bases and the J gene lost 0 bases, with 5 bases spanning the gap. The CDR3 is made up of 13 amino acids. The CDR3 loop reads CASSFLVNTEAFF. CDR3 nucleotide sequence: TGTGCCAGCAGCTTTCTTGTGAACACTGAAGCTTTCTTT.

V is TRBV6-1 and J is TRBJ2-2; D gene ambiguous. The V and J ends lost 4 bases and 8 bases respectively, with 8 bases between them. The germline V gene has CDR1 MNHNS and CDR2 SASEGT. The CDR3 has 12 amino acids. The CDR3 spells CASSVLSGELFF. DNA of the CDR3: TGTGCCAGCAGTGTTCTTTCTGGGGAGCTGTTTTTT.

At least ten counts were recorded for this clonotype. This chain links TRBV5-6 with TRBJ2-3, with 8 bases lining up with TRBD2. Germline V gives CDR1 SGHDT, CDR2 YYEEEE. This CDR3 region has 14 residues. Trimming at V came to 0 bases and at J to 10 bases, leaving 7 bases not matched to a gene. CDR3 bases: TGTGCCAGCAGCTTGGGGACTAGCCAAGACCCGCAGTATTTT. It is translated as CASSLGTSQDPQYF.

This clonotype was detected ten times or more. V is TRBV28 and J is TRBJ2-2; D unclear. V was shortened by 3 bases and J by 0 bases, with 8 bases between the two germline ends. Germline V gene data show CDR1 as MDHEN and CDR2 as SYDVKM. This CDR3 has 15 amino acids. CDR3 sequence (DNA): TGTGCCAGCAGTTTCCCAACTGCGAACACCGGGGAGCTGTTTTTT. Protein: CASSFPTANTGELFF.